Listed here are 20 T cell receptor beta chains from one sample, sequenced in a study of shared clonotypes between healthy human individuals. The data were produced by immunoSEQ multiplex PCR, yet TCRdb's version contains in-frame clones alone and is incomplete. The table records some 2,500,000 clones, around 93% of them present only once. Sequencing used naive CD4+ T cells from PBMCs. Specified subset: CD45RA+ positively selected. The receptors here all came from a man between 18 and 35 years old in good health. Some clones in this sample may be carry-over from other donors' samples.

The gene calls are TRBV6-6 and TRBJ2-3, with 13 nucleotides matching TRBD2. Germline CDR1 MNHNY, CDR2 SVGAGI (reference sequence). The V and J ends lost 2 bases and 4 bases, in that order; junction bases with no gene match: 3. This CDR3 is built from 16 residues. The CDR3, as DNA: TGTGCCAGCAGTTACGGACTAGCGGGAGTCCCAGATACGCAGTATTTT. As protein: CASSYGLAGVPDTQYF.

The sample holds one count of this clone. The V call is TRBV19, the J call TRBJ2-3, with 7 bases that match TRBD2. The CDR3 is 15 amino acids. CDR1 is LNHDA, CDR2 SQIVND, per germline (reference sequence). The V gene end was trimmed by 5 bases and the J gene end by 3 bases; junction bases not matched to a gene: 8. The CDR3 spells CASSEAGVKTDTQYF. The CDR3 coding sequence is TGTGCCAGTAGTGAGGCGGGAGTAAAGACAGATACGCAGTATTTT.

The CDR3 loop is CASSLVQAGASDTQYF. The CDR3, as DNA: TGTGCCAGCAGCTTGGTACAGGCAGGGGCCTCAGATACGCAGTATTTT. The chain combines TRBV5-4 with TRBJ2-3; maybe TRBD1 (6 bases). This CDR3 comprises 16 residues. The V gene's germline CDR1 is SGHNT and CDR2 YYREEE (reference sequence). Trimming took off 0 bases at V and 4 bases at J, with 15 bases between the two ends.

A note on this clone: This specimen includes other DNA sequences encoding the same CDR3. The J gene is TRBJ2-7, the V gene TRBV7-2; no reliable D call. V was trimmed by 2 bases and J by 3 bases, leaving 2 bases between them. CDR3 length equals 11 residues. Per germline, CDR1 SGHTA and CDR2 FQGNSA. The CDR3 coding sequence is TGTGCCAGCAGCTTAATCTACGAGCAGTACTTC. Its protein product is CASSLIYEQYF.

The chain's CDR3 is CASSPGVSSGVNEQFF. Written as DNA, the CDR3 is TGTGCCAGCAGCCCCGGGGTCTCTAGCGGAGTCAATGAGCAGTTCTTC. The chain combines TRBV28 with TRBJ2-1, with 7 positions matching TRBD2. V was clipped by 6 bases and J by 6 bases; unmatched bases: 14. Germline V gene lookup returns CDR1 MDHEN and CDR2 SYDVKM. This CDR3 is built from 16 residues. Combining the CDR3 with reference TRBV28 and TRBJ2-1 gives the whole variable domain DVKVTQSSRYLVKRTGEKVFLECVQDMDHENMFWYRQDPGLGLRLIYFSYDVKMKEKGDIPEGYSVSREKKERFSLILESASTNQTSMYLCASSPGVSSGVNEQFFGPGTRLTVL.

This clone was detected once. The genes are TRBV6-5 and TRBJ1-6, with 8 bases aligning to TRBD1. The CDR3 loop spans 14 amino acids. CDR1 is MNHEY, CDR2 SVGAGI, per germline. J gave up 5 bases and V 7 bases, and 4 bases lay outside the gene matches. The CDR3 DNA is TGTGCCAGCACCTACAGGGGGGATAATTCACCCCTCCACTTT. Encoded protein: CASTYRGDNSPLHF.

The chain employs TRBV27 and TRBJ1-5; 8 bases fit TRBD1. The CDR3 totals 15 residues. The germline V gene encodes CDR1 MNHEY and CDR2 SMNVEV (reference sequence). V shed 4 bases, J shed 5 bases, and the junction held 7 bases outside the gene matches. The CDR3 here is CASSSGQGRDQPQHF. The CDR3 DNA reads as TGTGCCAGCAGTTCAGGACAGGGTAGGGATCAGCCCCAGCATTTT.

This chain uses TRBV25-1 with TRBJ2-4, with TRBD1 identical over 7 bases. The CDR3 runs to 14 residues. Germline V lookup: CDR1 MGHDK, CDR2 SYGVNS. Trimming cost V 2 bases and J 7 bases; bases outside gene matches: 5. In DNA, the CDR3 is TGTGCCAGCAGTGAAAAAGGGGGCCGGAACATTCAGTACTTC. Protein product: CASSEKGGRNIQYF.

This sequence joins TRBV11-2 and TRBJ2-5; D unclear. The CDR3 runs to 12 residues. The V gene lost 5 bases and the J gene lost 9 bases, with 13 bases spanning the gap. The germline V gene has CDR1 SGHAT and CDR2 FQNNGV. The CDR3 bases are TGTGCCAGCAGCCCCTCGGATCGTCCCCAGTACTTC. Its protein is CASSPSDRPQYF.

This chain links TRBV15 with TRBJ2-2; TRBD2 matches at 9 bases. The germline V gene encodes CDR1 LNHNV and CDR2 YYDKDF (reference sequence). The V and J ends lost 0 bases and 7 bases, in that order; junction bases with no gene match: 12. This CDR3 is 18 amino acids long. CDR3 loop: CATSRDRSSGARGGELFF. DNA for the CDR3: TGTGCCACCAGCAGAGATAGGTCTAGCGGGGCAAGAGGCGGGGAGCTGTTTTTT.

The chain combines TRBV6-4 with TRBJ2-1, with 7 positions matching TRBD2. Trimming took 3 bases from V and 1 from J; bases not matched to a gene: 9. The CDR3 contains 17 residues. CDR1 is MRHNA and CDR2 is SNTAGT in the germline V gene. CDR3 in DNA: TGTGCCAGCAGTGAGGATGTCGGCGGGAGATCCTACAATGAGCAGTTCTTC. It specifies CASSEDVGGRSYNEQFF.

V and J are TRBV15 and TRBJ2-1; D ambiguous. Trimming removed 3 bases from V and 6 bases from J, with 15 bases in between. Germline V gene data show CDR1 as LNHNV and CDR2 as YYDKDF (reference sequence). This CDR3 spans 15 amino acids. CDR3: CATSSEVSRVNEQFF. The CDR3, as DNA: TGTGCCACCAGCAGCGAAGTCTCTAGGGTCAATGAGCAGTTCTTC.

With regard to this clone: Additional DNA sequences in this sample encode the identical CDR3. The chain couples TRBV7-9 to TRBJ2-2; the D is unclear. This CDR3 has 13 residues. Trimming pared 6 bases from V and 0 bases from J, leaving 5 bases between. Germline loops: CDR1 SEHNR, CDR2 FQNEAQ (reference sequence). In DNA, the CDR3 is TGTGCCAGCAGAGATTCGAACACCGGGGAGCTGTTTTTT. Its protein is CASRDSNTGELFF.

The chain uses TRBV4-1 and TRBJ2-5; no firm D call. The V and J ends lost 2 bases and 4 bases respectively, with 8 bases between them. The CDR3 is 13 residues long. Looked up from germline, CDR1 is MGHRA and CDR2 is YSYEKL. CDR3: CASSQLQTETQYF. CDR3 DNA: TGCGCCAGCAGCCAACTCCAGACAGAGACCCAGTACTTC.

This clone was counted a single time. The chain recombines TRBV7-8 with TRBJ2-7; D gene unclear. Germline V gene lookup returns CDR1 SGHVS and CDR2 FQNEAQ. The V end lost 5 bases, the J end lost 9 bases, and 17 bases lay between the germline ends. The CDR3 has 13 amino acids. The CDR3 spells CASSPNRLSVQYF. The CDR3 DNA is TGTGCCAGCAGCCCCAACCGACTGTCGGTGCAGTACTTC. Full variable domain (remainder filled in from reference TRBV7-8 and TRBJ2-7): GAGVSQSPRYKVAKRGQDVALRCDPISGHVSLFWYQQALGQGPEFLTYFQNEAQLDKSGLPSDRFFAERPEGSVSTLKIQRTQQEDSAVYLCASSPNRLSVQYFGPGTRLTVT.

The V call is TRBV5-1, the J call TRBJ2-5; 11 nucleotides agree with TRBD1. Germline V CDR1 and CDR2: SGHRS, YFSETQ. V was pared by 3 bases and J by 6 bases, with 4 bases of the junction left unmatched. The CDR3 is 14 residues long. In DNA form, the CDR3 reads TGCGCCAGCAGCTCCGGGACAGGGGGAAAGACCCAGTACTTC. It yields the protein CASSSGTGGKTQYF. Combining the CDR3 with reference TRBV5-1 and TRBJ2-5 gives the whole variable domain KAGVTQTPRYLIKTRGQQVTLSCSPISGHRSVSWYQQTPGQGLQFLFEYFSETQRNKGNFPGRFSGRQFSNSRSEMNVSTLELGDSALYLCASSSGTGGKTQYFGPGTRLLVL.

The rearrangement links TRBV5-6 to TRBJ2-3; perhaps TRBD2 as D (6 bases). The V and J ends lost 4 bases and 4 bases respectively, with 22 bases between them. This CDR3 spans 17 amino acids. Per germline, CDR1 SGHDT and CDR2 YYEEEE. The CDR3 sequence is CASSPGGGLRGSDTQYF. CDR3 DNA: TGTGCCAGCAGCCCTGGGGGAGGACTTCGGGGTTCAGATACGCAGTATTTT.

The V call is TRBV5-1, the J call TRBJ2-7; 15 nucleotides line up with TRBD2. CDR1 SGHRS and CDR2 YFSETQ come from the germline V gene. The CDR3 consists of 15 residues. V gave up 2 bases and J gave up 7 bases; unmatched junction bases: 4. The chain's CDR3 is CASSFGLAGGNEQYF. CDR3 nucleotides: TGCGCCAGCAGCTTCGGACTAGCGGGAGGGAATGAGCAGTACTTC.

V is TRBV10-1 and J is TRBJ2-5, with D possibly being TRBD2 (6 bases). Germline lookup yields CDR1 WNHNN and CDR2 SYGVQD (reference sequence). With 2 bases removed from V and 2 bases from J, the gap between germline ends came to 15 bases. The CDR3 has 16 amino acids. CDR3 sequence reads: CASSETSSGRQETQYF. CDR3 bases: TGCGCCAGCAGTGAGACTTCCTCCGGGAGACAAGAGACCCAGTACTTC.

The chain has TRBV5-4 and TRBJ2-1, with TRBD2 matching 14 bases. CDR3 length: 15 residues. V was pared by 4 bases and J by 13 bases, with 10 bases of the junction left unmatched. CDR1 is SGHNT and CDR2 is YYREEE in the germline V gene (reference sequence). CDR3 sequence reads: CASSQGLAGVGLQFF. CDR3 nucleotide sequence: TGTGCCAGCAGCCAGGGACTAGCGGGAGTCGGGCTACAGTTCTTC.